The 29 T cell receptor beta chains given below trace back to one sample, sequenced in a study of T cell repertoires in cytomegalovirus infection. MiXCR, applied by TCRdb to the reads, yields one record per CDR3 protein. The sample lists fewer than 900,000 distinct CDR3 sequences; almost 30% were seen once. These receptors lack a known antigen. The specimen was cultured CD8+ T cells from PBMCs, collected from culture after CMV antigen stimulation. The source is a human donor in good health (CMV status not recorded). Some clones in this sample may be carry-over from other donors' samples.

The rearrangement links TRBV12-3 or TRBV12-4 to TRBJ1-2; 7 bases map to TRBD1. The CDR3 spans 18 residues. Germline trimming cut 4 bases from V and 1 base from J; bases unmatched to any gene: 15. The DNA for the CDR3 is TGTGCCAGCAGTTCTCTCGACCGGGACAGAATATTTAACTATGGCTACACCTTC. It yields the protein CASSSLDRDRIFNYGYTF.

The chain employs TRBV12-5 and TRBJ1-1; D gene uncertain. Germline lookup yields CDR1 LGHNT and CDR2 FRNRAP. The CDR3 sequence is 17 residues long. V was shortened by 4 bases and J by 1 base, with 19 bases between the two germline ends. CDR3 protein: CASGWPLDGNWNTEAFF. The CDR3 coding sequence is TGTGCTAGTGGTTGGCCCTTGGACGGGAACTGGAACACTGAAGCTTTCTTT.

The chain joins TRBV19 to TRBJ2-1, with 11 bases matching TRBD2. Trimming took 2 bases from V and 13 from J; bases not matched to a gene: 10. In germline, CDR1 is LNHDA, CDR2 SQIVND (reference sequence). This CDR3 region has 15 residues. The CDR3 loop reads CASSIPLAGGFSQFF. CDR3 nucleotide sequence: TGTGCCAGTAGTATACCGCTAGCGGGGGGATTCTCCCAGTTCTTC.

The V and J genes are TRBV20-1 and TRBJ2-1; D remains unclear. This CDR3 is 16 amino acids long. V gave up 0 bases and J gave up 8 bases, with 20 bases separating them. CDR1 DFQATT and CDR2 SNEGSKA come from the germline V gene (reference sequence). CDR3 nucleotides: TGCAGTGCTAGAGATATGGTAGGCCCCCAAGGCGATGAGCAGTTCTTC. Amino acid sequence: CSARDMVGPQGDEQFF.

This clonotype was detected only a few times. The CDR3 sequence: CASSYRGSTQYF. The DNA of the CDR3 is TGTGCCAGCAGTTACCGGGGTAGTACGCAGTATTTT. This chain joins TRBV6-2 or TRBV6-3 and TRBJ2-3; weak D call: TRBD2 (5 bases). Per germline, CDR1 MNHEY and CDR2 SVGEGT. V lost 2 bases to trimming and J lost 8 bases, with 8 bases between them. This CDR3 is 12 amino acids long.

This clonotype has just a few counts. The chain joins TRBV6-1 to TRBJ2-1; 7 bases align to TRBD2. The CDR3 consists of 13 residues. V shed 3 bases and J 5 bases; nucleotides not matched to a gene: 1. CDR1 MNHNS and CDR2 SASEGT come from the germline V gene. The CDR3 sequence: CASSERENNEQFF. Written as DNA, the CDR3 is TGTGCCAGCAGTGAGCGGGAGAACAATGAGCAGTTCTTC.

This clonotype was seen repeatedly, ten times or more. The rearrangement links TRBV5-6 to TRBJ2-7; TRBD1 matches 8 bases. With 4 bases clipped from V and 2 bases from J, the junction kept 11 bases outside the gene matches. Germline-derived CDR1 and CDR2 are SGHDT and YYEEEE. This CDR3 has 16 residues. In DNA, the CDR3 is TGTGCCAGCAGCGCCACGGGACAGGAAAATACCTACGAGCAGTACTTC. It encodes CASSATGQENTYEQYF.

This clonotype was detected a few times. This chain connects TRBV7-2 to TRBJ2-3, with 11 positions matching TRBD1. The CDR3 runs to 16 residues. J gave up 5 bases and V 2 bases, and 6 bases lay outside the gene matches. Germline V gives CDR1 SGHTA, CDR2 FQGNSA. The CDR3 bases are TGTGCCAGCAGCTTACCCGGACAGGGGGCAGGAGATACGCAGTATTTT. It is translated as CASSLPGQGAGDTQYF. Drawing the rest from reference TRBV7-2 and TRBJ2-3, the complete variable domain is GAGVSQSPSNKVTEKGKDVELRCDPISGHTALYWYRQSLGQGLEFLIYFQGNSAPDKSGLPSDRFSAERTGGSVSTLTIQRTQQEDSAVYLCASSLPGQGAGDTQYFGPGTRLTVL.

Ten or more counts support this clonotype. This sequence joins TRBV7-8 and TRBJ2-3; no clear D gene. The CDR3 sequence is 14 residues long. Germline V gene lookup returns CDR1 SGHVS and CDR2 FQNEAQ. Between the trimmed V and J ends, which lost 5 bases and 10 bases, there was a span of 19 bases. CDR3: CASSRAGVLISQYF. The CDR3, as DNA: TGTGCCAGCAGCCGAGCTGGGGTCCTCATTTCGCAGTATTTT.

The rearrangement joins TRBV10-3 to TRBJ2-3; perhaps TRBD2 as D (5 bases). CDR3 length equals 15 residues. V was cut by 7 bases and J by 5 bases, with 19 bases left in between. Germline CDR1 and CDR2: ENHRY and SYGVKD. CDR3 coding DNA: TGTGCCATCAACAACTCTAGCTTCCTTGTAGATACGCAGTATTTT. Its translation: CAINNSSFLVDTQYF.

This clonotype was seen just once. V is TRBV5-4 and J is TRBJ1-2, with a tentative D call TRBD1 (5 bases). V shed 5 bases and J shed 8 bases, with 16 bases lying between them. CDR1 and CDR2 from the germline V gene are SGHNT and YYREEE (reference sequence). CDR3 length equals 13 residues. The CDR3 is CASSFQGAIGYTF. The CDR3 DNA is TGTGCCAGCAGTTTTCAGGGAGCAATAGGCTACACCTTC.

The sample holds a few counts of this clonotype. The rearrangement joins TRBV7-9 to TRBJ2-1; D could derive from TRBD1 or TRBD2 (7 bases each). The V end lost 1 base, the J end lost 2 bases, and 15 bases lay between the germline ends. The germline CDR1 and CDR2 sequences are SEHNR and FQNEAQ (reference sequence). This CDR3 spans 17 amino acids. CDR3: CASSLDKGGTAYNEQFF. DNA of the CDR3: TGTGCCAGCAGCTTAGACAAGGGGGGGACAGCCTACAATGAGCAGTTCTTC.

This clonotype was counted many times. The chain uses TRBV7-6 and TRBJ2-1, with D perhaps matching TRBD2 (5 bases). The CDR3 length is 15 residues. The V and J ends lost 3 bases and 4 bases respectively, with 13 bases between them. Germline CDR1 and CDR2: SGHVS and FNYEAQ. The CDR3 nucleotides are TGTGCCAGCAGCTTCCTCGCGGGCGTATACAATGAGCAGTTCTTC. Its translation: CASSFLAGVYNEQFF. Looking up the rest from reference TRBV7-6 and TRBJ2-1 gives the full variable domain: GAGVSQSPRYKVTKRGQDVALRCDPISGHVSLYWYRQALGQGPEFLTYFNYEAQQDKSGLPNDRFSAERPEGSISTLTIQRTEQRDSAMYRCASSFLAGVYNEQFFGPGTRLTVL.

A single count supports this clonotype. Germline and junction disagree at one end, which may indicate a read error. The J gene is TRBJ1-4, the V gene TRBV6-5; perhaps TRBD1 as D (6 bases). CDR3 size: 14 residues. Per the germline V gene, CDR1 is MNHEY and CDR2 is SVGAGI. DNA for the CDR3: TGTGCCAGCAGTTACGCAGGGGATAATAAAAAACTGTTTTTT. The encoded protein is CASSYAGDNKKLFF.

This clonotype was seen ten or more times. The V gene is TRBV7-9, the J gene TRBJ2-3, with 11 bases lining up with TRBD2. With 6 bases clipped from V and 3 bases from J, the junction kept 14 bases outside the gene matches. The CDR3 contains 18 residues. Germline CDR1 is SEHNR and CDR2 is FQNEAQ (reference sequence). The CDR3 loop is CASSDLSGGAGDTDTQYF. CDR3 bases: TGTGCCAGCAGTGACCTTAGCGGGGGGGCAGGAGATACAGATACGCAGTATTTT.

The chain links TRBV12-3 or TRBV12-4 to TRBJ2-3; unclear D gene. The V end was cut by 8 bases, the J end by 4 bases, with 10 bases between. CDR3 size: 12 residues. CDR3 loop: CASEDEADTQYF. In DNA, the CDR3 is TGTGCCAGCGAGGATGAAGCAGATACGCAGTATTTT.

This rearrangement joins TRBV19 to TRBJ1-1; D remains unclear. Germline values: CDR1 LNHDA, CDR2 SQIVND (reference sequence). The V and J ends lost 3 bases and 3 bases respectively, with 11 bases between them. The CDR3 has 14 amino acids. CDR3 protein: CASSMAVWDTEAFF. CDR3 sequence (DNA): TGTGCCAGTAGTATGGCGGTTTGGGACACTGAAGCTTTCTTT.

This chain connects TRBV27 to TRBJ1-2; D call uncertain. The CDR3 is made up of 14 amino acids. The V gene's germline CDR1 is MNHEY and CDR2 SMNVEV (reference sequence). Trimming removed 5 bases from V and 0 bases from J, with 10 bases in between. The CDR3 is CASSVGGSNYGYTF. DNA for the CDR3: TGTGCCAGCAGTGTAGGAGGGTCTAACTATGGCTACACCTTC.

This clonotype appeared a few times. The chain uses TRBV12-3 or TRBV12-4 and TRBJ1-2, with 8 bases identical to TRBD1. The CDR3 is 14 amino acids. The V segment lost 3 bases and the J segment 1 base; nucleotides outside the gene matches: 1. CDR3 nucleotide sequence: TGTGCCAGCAGTTTGGGACAGGATAACTATGGCTACACCTTC. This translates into CASSLGQDNYGYTF.

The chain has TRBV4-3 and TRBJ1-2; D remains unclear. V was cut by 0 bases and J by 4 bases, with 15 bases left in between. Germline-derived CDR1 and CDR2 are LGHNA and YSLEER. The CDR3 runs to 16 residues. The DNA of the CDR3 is TGCGCCAGCAGCCAAGATTTGGTAACAGCCTCCTATGGCTACACCTTC. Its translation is CASSQDLVTASYGYTF.

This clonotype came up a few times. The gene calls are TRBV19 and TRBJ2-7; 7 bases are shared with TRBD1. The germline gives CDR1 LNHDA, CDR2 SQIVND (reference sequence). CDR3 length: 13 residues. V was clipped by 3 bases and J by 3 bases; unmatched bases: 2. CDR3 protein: CASSMAGGYEQYV. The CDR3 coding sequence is TGTGCCAGTAGTATGGCAGGGGGCTACGAGCAGTACGTC.

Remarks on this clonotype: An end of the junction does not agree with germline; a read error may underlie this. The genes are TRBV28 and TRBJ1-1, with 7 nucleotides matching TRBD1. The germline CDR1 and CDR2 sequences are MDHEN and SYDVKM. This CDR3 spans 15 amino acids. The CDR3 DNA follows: TGTGCCAACAGTTTGGGTCCCGACAGGGCTCCGGGGGATTTCTTT. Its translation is CANSLGPDRAPGDFF.

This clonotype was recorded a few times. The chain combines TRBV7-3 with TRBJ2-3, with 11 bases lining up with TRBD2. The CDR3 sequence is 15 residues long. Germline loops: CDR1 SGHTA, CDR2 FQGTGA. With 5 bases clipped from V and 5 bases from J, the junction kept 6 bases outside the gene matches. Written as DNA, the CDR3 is TGTGCCAGCAGCCCTTTTCTAGCGGGGGGAGATACGCAGTATTTT. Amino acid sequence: CASSPFLAGGDTQYF.

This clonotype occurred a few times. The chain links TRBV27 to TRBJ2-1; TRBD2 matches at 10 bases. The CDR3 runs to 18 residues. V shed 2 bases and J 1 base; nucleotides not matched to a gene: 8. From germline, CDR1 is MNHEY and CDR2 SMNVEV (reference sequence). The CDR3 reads CASSLASGGSISYNEQFF. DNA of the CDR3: TGTGCCAGCAGTTTAGCTAGCGGGGGCAGCATTTCCTACAATGAGCAGTTCTTC.

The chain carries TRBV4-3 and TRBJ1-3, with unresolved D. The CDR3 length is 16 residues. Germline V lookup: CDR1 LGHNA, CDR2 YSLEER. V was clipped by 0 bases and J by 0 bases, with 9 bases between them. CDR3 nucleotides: TGCGCCAGCAGCCAAGATTTCGCTTCCTCTGGAAACACCATATATTTT. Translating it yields CASSQDFASSGNTIYF.

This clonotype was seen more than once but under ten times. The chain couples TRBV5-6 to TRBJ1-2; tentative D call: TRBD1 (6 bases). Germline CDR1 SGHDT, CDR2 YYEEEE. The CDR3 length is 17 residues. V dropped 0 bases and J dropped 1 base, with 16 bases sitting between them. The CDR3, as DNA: TGTGCCAGCAGCTTGGTCAGGGGTCAGGGAGATAACTATGGCTACACCTTC. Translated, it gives CASSLVRGQGDNYGYTF.

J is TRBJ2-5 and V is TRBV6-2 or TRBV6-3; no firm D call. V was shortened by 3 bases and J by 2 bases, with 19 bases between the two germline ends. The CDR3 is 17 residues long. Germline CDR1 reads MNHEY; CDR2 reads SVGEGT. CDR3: CASSYIPLREVQETQYF. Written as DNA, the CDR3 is TGTGCCAGCAGTTATATACCCCTCCGAGAGGTTCAAGAGACCCAGTACTTC.

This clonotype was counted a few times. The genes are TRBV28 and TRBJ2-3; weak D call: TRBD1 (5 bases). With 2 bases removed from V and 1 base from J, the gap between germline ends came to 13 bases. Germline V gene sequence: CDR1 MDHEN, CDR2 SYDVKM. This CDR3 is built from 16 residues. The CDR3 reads CASSLGADLGTDTQYF. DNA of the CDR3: TGTGCCAGCAGTTTAGGGGCTGACCTAGGCACAGATACGCAGTATTTT.

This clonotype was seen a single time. The chain's CDR3 is CASSTRQSSYNSPLHF. CDR3 DNA sequence: TGTGCCAGCAGTACAAGACAAAGCTCCTATAATTCACCCCTCCACTTT. The chain links TRBV27 to TRBJ1-6; D is unresolved. The CDR3 sequence is 16 residues long. V lost 5 bases to trimming and J lost 0 bases, with 11 bases between them. The germline CDR1 and CDR2 sequences are MNHEY and SMNVEV (reference sequence).